This record covers a single T cell receptor (beta chain). Its specificity is unknown. This sample was included in a study of T cell repertoires in cytomegalovirus infection. About the research overall: Through public TCR beta signatures, both CMV infection and matching HLA type were indicated. General study findings and limits: Dominating the ex vivo response were HLA-C-restricted CMV-specific TCR beta clonotypes.

The CDR3 is made up of 14 amino acids. Losses at the gene ends were 6 bases for V and 4 bases for J; bases not matched to a gene: 6. Germline CDR1 is MNHNS and CDR2 is SASEGT. TCRdb processed the reads anew with MiXCR; each CDR3 protein has one entry. The data hold approximately 150,000 distinct CDR3 sequences, with roughly 17% observed a single time. The TCR originated in a human donor in good health (CMV status not recorded). Some clones in this sample may be carry-over from other donors' samples. Sequencing was carried out using CD8+ T cells from PBMCs. V gene TRBV6-1 combines with J gene TRBJ1-5; 7 nucleotides agree with TRBD1. The CDR3 spells CASRLTGWNQPQHF. Here the CDR3 DNA reads TGTGCCAGCAGATTGACAGGGTGGAATCAGCCCCAGCATTTT.